This TCR beta chain derives from a study of long-term antiretroviral therapy in people with HIV. Whole-study findings and limits: Collection spanned 2004 to 2017; ART regimens may be less effective than current ones. Following ART, diversity rose but still fell short of transplant donor controls.

Treatment of all HIV participants took place in the United States. Looked up from germline, CDR1 is SGHTA and CDR2 is FQGTGA. J was trimmed by 4 bases and V by 2 bases; bases with no gene match: 10. CDR3 length: 16 amino acids. A word on this clone: The antigen remains unidentified.

An immunoSEQ assay, version v3.0, was performed at survey level. Repertoires were generated with immunoSEQ multiplex PCR, while TCRdb's copy carries only in-frame clones and drops some. The repertoire holds 25,000 to 35,000 clones, around four fifths seen once, with 9.5% to 10% in the top ten. The chain is built from TRBV7-3 and TRBJ2-5, with 7 nucleotides matching TRBD1. The sequences come from unsorted PBMCs, collected about 2.7 years after starting antiretroviral therapy. The receptor comes from a man younger than 40 with HIV. The CDR3 loop reads CASSLGLTGFGETQYF. In DNA, the CDR3 is TGTGCCAGCAGCTTAGGGTTGACAGGGTTCGGAGAGACCCAGTACTTC.